The TCR beta chain described here comes from a study of blood T cells in healthy people across ages. Study outcomes and limitations: Among T cells, TCR beta diversity per million cells dropped roughly linearly as age rose.

This clonotype has just a few counts. Antigen: not known. Germline loops: CDR1 MNHEY, CDR2 SVGEGT. The CDR3 runs to 14 residues. Trimming took 6 bases from V and 4 from J; bases not matched to a gene: 5. Through a sample-barcoded 5' primer and a J-beta primer mix, a second PCR was run for roughly 6 to 11 cycles. MiXCR, applied by TCRdb to the 5' RACE reads, yields one record per CDR3 protein. The sample consists of more than 450,000 distinct CDR3 sequences, about 27% of them appearing once. The sample also formed part of further work on T cells of mothers and their children. That source notes: Each mother gave over 9.5 million TCR beta CDR3 reads; each child, about 3 million.

The material sequenced was blood. This chain uses TRBV6-2 or TRBV6-3 with TRBJ2-4; 8 nucleotides match TRBD2. The receptor was derived from a boy between 2 and 15 years old in good health. CDR3 amino acids: CASRSGTRKNIQYF. The CDR3 DNA follows: TGTGCCAGCAGATCCGGGACTAGGAAAAACATTCAGTACTTC.